This TCR beta chain was sequenced for a study of regulatory T cells in long-lasting Graves disease (dated by TCRdb to the early 2020s). With respect to the entire study: Newly diagnosed Graves' disease patients had taken antithyroid drugs for less than 3 months. This study used TCR sequencing and RNA sequencing of peripheral blood to compare persistent Graves' disease patients against newly diagnosed Graves' disease patients. The study took place in China and was registered as a clinical trial. A total of about 33 samples underwent TCR sequencing, from roughly 13 patients with persistent Graves' disease and 20 or so patients with newly diagnosed Graves' disease. The full study reports these points: Peripheral blood alone was examined, since thyroid tissue, which constituted the primary lesion, could not be accessed. The authors acknowledged the small sample size as a limitation that may reduce accuracy. Sequencing and analysis were limited to the TCR beta chain. A larger number of public clonotypes was shared among persistent patients (more than 2,500) than among newly diagnosed patients (approximately 1,000). TRBV28, TRBJ1-2 and TRBJ2-5 were preferentially used in persistent disease, while TRBV20-1 and TRBJ2-1 were favored in newly diagnosed disease. Persistent Graves' disease patients showed lower TCR Shannon entropy and fewer highly expanded clones than newly diagnosed patients, suggesting clonal expansion.

Library generation was performed with multiplex PCR. Sequencing used an Illumina HiSeq 4000. To build TCR beta libraries, CDR3 regions were amplified by Arm-PCR using iRepertoire HTBI primers. Gel purification was performed on PCR products prior to sequencing. The published analysis was carried out like this. A total of 62 TRBV and some 15 TRBJ segments were identified across samples and were used for gene usage analysis of CDR3 amino acid clonotypes. Filtered high-quality paired reads were merged into contigs using COPE and FqMerger. BLAST was used to align contigs to the IMGT TRBV, TRBD and TRBJ reference genes, and CDR3 was defined following IMGT. Clonotypes above 0.1% frequency were classified as highly expanded clones. Shannon entropy served as the measure of repertoire diversity, while the Gini coefficient captured V-J evenness. A clonotype found in more than one individual was treated as public. TCRdb reran the public reads through fastp at Q25 and MiXCR, keeping productive beta chains. Entries that share a CDR3 protein sequence are merged under the most common genes and DNA. These V and J calls originate from TCRdb's pipeline instead of the authors' own analysis. The table for this sample lists about 450,000 distinct CDR3 sequences; roughly 15% of them were counted only once. Clones ranked in the top ten supply about 15% of the sample.

Taken with the paper, the label for time point translates to: newly diagnosed GD, antithyroid drugs for less than 3 months. RNA was extracted from PBMCs in TRIzol for both TCR sequencing and RNA sequencing. Graves' disease was diagnosed according to American Thyroid Association guidelines. Patients were recruited from an endocrinology department in Xi'an, China. From each patient, 7.5 to 10 milliliters of peripheral blood was collected into an EDTA anticoagulant tube. Ficoll Paque Plus density gradient separation was used to isolate PBMCs, and no additional T cell sorting was done. An Agilent 2100 Bioanalyzer and agarose gel were used to check RNA quality, and a NanoDrop 2000 was used to measure RNA concentration. This clonotype has a count of ten or more. Which antigen it targets is not known. Base qualities were left out, and no much larger clone turns up one base away. The junction shows trimming of 1 base on V and 9 bases on J, and the gene matches do not reach 9 bases of it. The germline V gene yields MNHEY for CDR1 and SVGEGT for CDR2. The CDR3 runs 17 amino acids, cysteine and phenylalanine included. Just the 51-base CDR3 DNA is kept, in frame starting at base 1.

These same data were also listed under a study on T cells in Graves' hyperthyroidism and ophthalmopathy. The second paper further reports: A patient counted as having stable Graves' hyperthyroidism if no progression to ophthalmopathy occurred over 18 months of follow-up. Hyperthyroidism patients were newly diagnosed, had a disease duration of under 2 months, and were aged 18 to 65 years. Any patient with an uncontrolled infection, another autoimmune disease, pregnancy or lactation was excluded. Clinical symptoms, serum thyroxine and TRAb, thyroid ultrasound, and orbital computed tomography formed the basis for the diagnoses. A first-round RT-PCR of the TCR CDR3 used the HTBI primer set with the Qiagen OneStep RT-PCR kit. Most expanded thyroid clonotypes (frequency above 0.001) were also detected in blood, suggesting blood repertoires may reflect thyroid immune responses. Ophthalmopathy was separated from stable hyperthyroidism by a 13 V-J signature model, with 85% to 90% sensitivity and just over 81% specificity obtained in cross-validation and 80%/75% obtained in testing. During validation, the model predicted progression to ophthalmopathy a median of approximately 6 months ahead of onset, with 60% to 71% sensitivity and roughly 75% specificity. To identify distinguishing TCR V-J signatures, a discovery cohort of around 100 patients was used, comprising 40 to 45 with Graves' ophthalmopathy and 57 with stable Graves' hyperthyroidism. Prospective prediction of ophthalmopathy was tested in an independent validation cohort of some 19 hyperthyroidism patients and some 17 patients who later progressed to ophthalmopathy. The 100 discovery patients were randomly divided into training and test sets at a 7:3 ratio. In about six Graves' hyperthyroidism patients, the study also compared T-cell repertoires from thyroid tissue with T-cell repertoires from blood. Once sampling was done, hyperthyroidism patients were given methimazole at a starting dose of 30 mg daily, whereas ophthalmopathy patients were given high-dose intravenous methylprednisolone. Libraries were constructed in a second round of multiplex PCR, after which size selection and purification were performed. Paired-end sequencing of the libraries was performed with 100 bp reads on an Illumina HiSeq2000. SOAPnuke was used to process the raw data, removing reads that contained adapters or uncalled bases, had a mean Phred below 15, or lacked an exact match to the constant primer or identifier. High-quality paired reads were merged with COPE v1.2.5, and unique nucleotide sequences were defined as clonotypes. MiTCR v1.1 was used to align the clonotypes against IMGT TRBV, TRBD and TRBJ reference segments. The analysis was restricted to V-J combinations with a frequency above 0.0001, which together covered roughly 99% of the repertoires. The TCS score was defined as the ratio of F50 (clonal expansion) to E x V (chaos), calculated using BLOSUM62-based TCRdist between CDR3 peptides within each V-J. Welch's t-statistics and random forest reduced fewer than 600 V-J features to 10 to 15, which were used in a naive Bayes classifier (R e1071). No statistical method was used to fix the sample size in advance, and group allocation was not hidden from the investigators. TCR Vbeta CDR3 sequencing of 140 or so peripheral blood samples (more than 40 ophthalmopathy, about 80 hyperthyroidism and approximately 17 progressor patients) is reported in the paper.

The chain is made from TRBV6-2 or TRBV6-3 and TRBJ2-1; 13 central nucleotides agree with TRBD2. Sequencing used peripheral blood mononuclear cells (PBMCs), obtained at new diagnosis, from a patient treated with antithyroid drugs. This clonotype was obtained from a woman aged 45-60 years with Graves disease. Donor details come from another sample of the same person, matched by shared clones. The nucleotide sequence reads TGTGCCAGCAGTTACTTCCAGGGACTAGCGGGAACCACTGAGCAGTTCTTC. Translation gives CASSYFQGLAGTTEQFF.